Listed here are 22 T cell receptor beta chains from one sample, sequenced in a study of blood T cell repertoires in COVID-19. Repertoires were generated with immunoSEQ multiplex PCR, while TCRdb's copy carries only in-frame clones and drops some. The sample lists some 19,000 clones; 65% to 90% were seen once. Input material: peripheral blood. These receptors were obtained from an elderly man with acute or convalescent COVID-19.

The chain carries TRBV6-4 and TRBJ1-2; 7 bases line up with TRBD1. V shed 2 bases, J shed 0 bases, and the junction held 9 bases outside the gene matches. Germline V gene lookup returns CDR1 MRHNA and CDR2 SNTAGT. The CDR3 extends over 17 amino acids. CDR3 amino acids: CASSDGETGQTNYGYTF. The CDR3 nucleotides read TGTGCCAGCAGTGACGGCGAGACAGGGCAAACTAACTATGGCTACACCTTC.

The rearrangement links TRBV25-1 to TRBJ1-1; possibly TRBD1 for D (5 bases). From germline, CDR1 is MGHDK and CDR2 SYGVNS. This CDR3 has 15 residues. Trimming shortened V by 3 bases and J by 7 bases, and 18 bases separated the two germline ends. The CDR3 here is CASSDSGVRYNEAFF. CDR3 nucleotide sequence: TGTGCCAGCAGTGATTCGGGGGTACGTTATAATGAAGCTTTCTTT. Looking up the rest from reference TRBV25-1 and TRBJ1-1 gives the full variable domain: EADIYQTPRYLVIGTGKKITLECSQTMGHDKMYWYQQDPGMELHLIHYSYGVNSTEKGDLSSESTVSRIRTEHFPLTLESARPSHTSQYLCASSDSGVRYNEAFFGQGTRLTVV.

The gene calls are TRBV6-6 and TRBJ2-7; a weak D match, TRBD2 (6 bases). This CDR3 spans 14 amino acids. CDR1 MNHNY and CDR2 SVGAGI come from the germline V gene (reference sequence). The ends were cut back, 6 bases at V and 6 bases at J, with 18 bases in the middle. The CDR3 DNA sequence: TGTGCCAGCAGGATAAACCGCGGGGCGGGCGAGCAGTACTTC. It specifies CASRINRGAGEQYF.

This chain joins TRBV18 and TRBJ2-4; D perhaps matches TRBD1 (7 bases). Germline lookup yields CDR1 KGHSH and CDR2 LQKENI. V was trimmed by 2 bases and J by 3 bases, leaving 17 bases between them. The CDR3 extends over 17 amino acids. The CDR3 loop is CASSPEIQGTLKNIQYF. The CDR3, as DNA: TGTGCCAGCTCACCAGAGATACAGGGGACTCTCAAAAACATTCAGTACTTC.

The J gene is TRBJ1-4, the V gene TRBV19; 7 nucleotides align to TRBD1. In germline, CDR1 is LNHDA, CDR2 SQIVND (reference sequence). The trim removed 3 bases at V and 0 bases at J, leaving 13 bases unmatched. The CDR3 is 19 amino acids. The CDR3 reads CASSMPIWTGEATNEKLFF. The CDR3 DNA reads TGTGCCAGTAGTATGCCGATCTGGACAGGAGAAGCAACTAATGAAAAACTGTTTTTT.

CDR3 region: CSVGSQNYGYTF. The CDR3, as DNA: TGCAGCGTTGGGTCACAGAACTATGGCTACACCTTC. The V and J genes are TRBV29-1 and TRBJ1-2; the D is unclear. The V gene lost 4 bases and the J gene lost 2 bases, with 8 bases spanning the gap. This CDR3 comprises 12 residues. Germline V gives CDR1 SQVTM, CDR2 ANQGSEA.

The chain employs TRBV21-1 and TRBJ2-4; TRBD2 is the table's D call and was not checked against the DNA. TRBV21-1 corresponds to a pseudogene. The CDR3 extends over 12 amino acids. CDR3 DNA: TGCCTCTCGTCCCTGTCCAAAAACATTCAGTACTTC. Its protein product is CLSSLSKNIQYF.

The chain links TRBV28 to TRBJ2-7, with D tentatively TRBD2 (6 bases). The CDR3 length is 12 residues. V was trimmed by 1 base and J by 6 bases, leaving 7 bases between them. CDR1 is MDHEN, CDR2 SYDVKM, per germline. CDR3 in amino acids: CASSLFGGEQYF. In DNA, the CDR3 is TGTGCCAGCAGTTTATTCGGGGGCGAGCAGTACTTC.

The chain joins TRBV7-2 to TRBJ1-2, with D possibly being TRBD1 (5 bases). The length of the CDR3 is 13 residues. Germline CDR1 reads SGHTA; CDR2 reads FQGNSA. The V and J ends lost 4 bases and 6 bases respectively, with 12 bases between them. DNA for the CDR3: TGTGCCAGCAGCTCACAGGTAGCCCATGGCTACACCTTC. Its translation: CASSSQVAHGYTF.

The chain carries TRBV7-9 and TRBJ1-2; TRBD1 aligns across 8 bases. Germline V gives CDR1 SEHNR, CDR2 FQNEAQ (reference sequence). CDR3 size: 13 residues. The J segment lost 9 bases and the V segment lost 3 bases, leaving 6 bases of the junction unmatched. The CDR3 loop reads CASSFQGATSYTF. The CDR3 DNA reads TGTGCCAGCAGCTTTCAGGGGGCTACGAGCTACACCTTC.

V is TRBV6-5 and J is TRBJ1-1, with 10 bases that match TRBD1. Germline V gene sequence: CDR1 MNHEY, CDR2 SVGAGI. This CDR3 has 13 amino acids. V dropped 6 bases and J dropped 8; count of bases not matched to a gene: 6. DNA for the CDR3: TGTGCCAGCAGCAGACAGGGGGCAGGAGAAGCTTTCTTT. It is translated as CASSRQGAGEAFF.

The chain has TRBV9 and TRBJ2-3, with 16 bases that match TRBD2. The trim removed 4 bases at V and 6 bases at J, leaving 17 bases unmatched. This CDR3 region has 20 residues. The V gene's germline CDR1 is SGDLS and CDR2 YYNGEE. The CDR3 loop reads CASSPAPGTSGGGLGDTQYF. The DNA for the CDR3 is TGTGCCAGCAGCCCCGCCCCCGGGACTAGCGGGGGGGGATTGGGTGATACGCAGTATTTT.

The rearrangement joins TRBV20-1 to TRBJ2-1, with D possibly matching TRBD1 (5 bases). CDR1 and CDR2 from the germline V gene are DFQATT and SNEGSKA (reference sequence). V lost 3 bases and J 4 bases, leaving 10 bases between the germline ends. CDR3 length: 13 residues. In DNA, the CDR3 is TGCAGTGCTAGTGGGGCCGGTTACAATGAGCAGTTCTTC. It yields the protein CSASGAGYNEQFF.

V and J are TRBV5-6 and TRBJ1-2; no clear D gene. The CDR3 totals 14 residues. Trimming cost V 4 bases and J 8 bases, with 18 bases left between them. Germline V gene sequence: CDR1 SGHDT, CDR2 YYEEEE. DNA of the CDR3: TGTGCCAGCAGCCCCCCACGGGGATCGGAAGGCTACACCTTC. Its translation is CASSPPRGSEGYTF.

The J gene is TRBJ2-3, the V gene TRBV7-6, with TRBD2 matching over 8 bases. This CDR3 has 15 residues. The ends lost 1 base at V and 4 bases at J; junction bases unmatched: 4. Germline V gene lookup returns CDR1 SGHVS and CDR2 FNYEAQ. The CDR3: CASSLVGGASDTQYF. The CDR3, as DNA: TGTGCCAGCAGCTTAGTCGGGGGGGCCTCAGATACGCAGTATTTT.

DNA of the CDR3: TGTGCCAGCAGCAAAGCGACAGGCTCCCAGGACTATGGCTACACCTTC. This sequence encodes CASSKATGSQDYGYTF. V and J are TRBV7-9 and TRBJ1-2, with a possible D match to TRBD1 (6 bases). CDR1 SEHNR and CDR2 FQNEAQ come from the germline V gene (reference sequence). Trimming took off 5 bases at V and 3 bases at J, with 19 bases between the two ends. This CDR3 has 16 residues.

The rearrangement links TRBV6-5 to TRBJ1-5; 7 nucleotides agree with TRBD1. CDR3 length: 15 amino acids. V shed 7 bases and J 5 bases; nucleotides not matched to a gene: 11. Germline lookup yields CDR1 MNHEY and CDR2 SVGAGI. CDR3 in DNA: TGTGCCAGCAATAACGCCAGGGGGTTCGATCAGCCCCAGCATTTT. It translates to CASNNARGFDQPQHF.

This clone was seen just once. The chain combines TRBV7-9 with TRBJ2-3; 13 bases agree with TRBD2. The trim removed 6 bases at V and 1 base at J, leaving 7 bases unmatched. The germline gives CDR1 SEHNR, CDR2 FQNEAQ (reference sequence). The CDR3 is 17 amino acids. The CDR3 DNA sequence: TGTGCCAGCAGTTTGGGACTAGCGGGGAGGGGCACAGATACGCAGTATTTT. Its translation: CASSLGLAGRGTDTQYF. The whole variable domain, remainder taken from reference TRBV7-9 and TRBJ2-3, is DTGVSQNPRHKITKRGQNVTFRCDPISEHNRLYWYRQTLGQGPEFLTYFQNEAQLEKSRLLSDRFSAERPKGSFSTLEIQRTEQGDSAMYLCASSLGLAGRGTDTQYFGPGTRLTVL.

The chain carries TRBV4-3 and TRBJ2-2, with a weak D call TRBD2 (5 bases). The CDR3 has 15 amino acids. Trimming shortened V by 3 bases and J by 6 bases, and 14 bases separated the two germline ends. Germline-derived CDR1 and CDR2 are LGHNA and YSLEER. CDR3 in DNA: TGCGCCAGCAGCCAGAACTTACTAGGGTCCGGGGAGCTGTTTTTT. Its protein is CASSQNLLGSGELFF.

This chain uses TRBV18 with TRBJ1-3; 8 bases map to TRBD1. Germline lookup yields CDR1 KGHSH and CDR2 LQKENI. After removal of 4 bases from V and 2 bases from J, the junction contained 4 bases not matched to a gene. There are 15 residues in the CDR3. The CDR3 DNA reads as TGTGCCAGCTCACATGGGACAGGAGCTGGAAACACCATATATTTT. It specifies CASSHGTGAGNTIYF.

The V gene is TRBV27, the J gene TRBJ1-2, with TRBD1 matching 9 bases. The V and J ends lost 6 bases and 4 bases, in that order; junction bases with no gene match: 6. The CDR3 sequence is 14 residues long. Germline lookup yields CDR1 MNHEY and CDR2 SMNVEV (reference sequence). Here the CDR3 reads CASRGQGFIYGYTF. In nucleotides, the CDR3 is TGTGCCAGCAGGGGACAGGGATTTATCTATGGCTACACCTTC.

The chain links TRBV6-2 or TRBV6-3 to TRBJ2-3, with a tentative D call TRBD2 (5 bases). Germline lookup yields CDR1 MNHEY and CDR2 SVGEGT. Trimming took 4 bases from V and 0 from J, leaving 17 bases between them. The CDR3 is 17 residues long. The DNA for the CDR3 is TGTGCCAGCAGTTCCCCGCGACTACTACATAGCACAGATACGCAGTATTTT. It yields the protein CASSSPRLLHSTDTQYF.